This T cell receptor beta chain was sequenced during a study of cytomegalovirus exposure and HLA in healthy donors (dated by TCRdb to 2016 to 2017). Notes on the research overall: The 670 or so repertoires of the first cohort and the 110 or so validation repertoires were produced on the same platform, according to a later analysis. The study was designed to test whether signatures of past pathogen exposure could be identified by cataloging public T cell receptors. Besides the first cohort of approximately 710 subjects, a separate validation cohort made up of about 120 different subjects was used. To predict cytomegalovirus infection status, the study combined high-throughput TCR immunosequencing, statistical association of individual TCRs with disease status, and machine learning.

The donors were included in the validation cohort of roughly 120 subjects, a group kept apart from the roughly 700-subject first cohort. To prepare the library, the immunoSEQ multiplex PCR assay was applied. On the study's bioinformatics: A statistical classification framework was developed to diagnose cytomegalovirus status using the catalog of TCR beta chain sequences. TCRdb holds this immuneACCESS table with in-frame rearrangements only. Some clones are missing; in checked studies, unresolved V genes explain under half, and the rest has no known cause. V, J and clone size reflect that table, while D and trimming were determined from the DNA. Within this sample are about 160,000 clones, with approximately 87% of them counted one time only. The ten largest clones add up to roughly 5.7% of the sample. Broad study findings and their caveats: It was suggested by the authors that the approach could potentially be generalized to other disease states and immunological phenotypes. Cytomegalovirus status was reported to be diagnosed by the classifier with high specificity and sensitivity in both the original and validation cohorts. In the study, about 150 TCR beta chains were listed as associated with cytomegalovirus. A later analysis lacked HLA typing for the validation cohort, so it scored co-occurrence in that cohort across all 130 or so repertoires. Three of the identified cytomegalovirus-associated TCR beta chains were confirmed in vitro to be specific for cytomegalovirus antigens. Subsequent analysis determined that TCRs grouped into clusters in the first cohort also showed a tendency toward co-occurrence across the 130 or so validation repertoires, and 85% to 95% of cluster scores exceeded 0. Most TCR sequences were observed very rarely across donors, whereas some public TCRs were present in many individuals.

Remarks on this clone: Its antigen is still unknown. Base qualities are not recorded, but no much larger clone differs from it by a single base.

This TCR was sampled from a woman in her 30s in good health and CMV-seronegative. What was sequenced was PBMCs.

The CDR3 loop reads CASSQPGQGGYTF. The DNA sequence follows: TGCGCCAGCAGCCAGCCTGGACAGGGTGGCTACACCTTC. The chain employs TRBV4-1 and TRBJ1-2; a stretch of 8 junction bases matches TRBD1. Including cysteine and phenylalanine, the CDR3 has 13 amino acids. Left in the record is the CDR3 DNA by itself, 39 bases read in frame from the first base. Trimmed from V: 3 bases; trimmed from J: 7 bases; junction bases lacking a gene match: 4. CDR1 and CDR2, looked up from the germline V gene, are MGHRA and YSYEKL.